Shown below are 2 T cell receptor beta chains from a single sample sequenced in a study of response to subunit inactivated influenza vaccine. Using its own MiXCR run on the RT-PCR reads, TCRdb lists one record per CDR3 protein. The sample includes about 580,000 distinct CDR3 sequences, around 15% of them seen just once. Material: PBMCs from blood, obtained 11 to 12 days after vaccination. Receptors were obtained from a man in his fifties who received an inactivated influenza vaccine.

This clonotype was recorded a few times. V and J are TRBV5-1 and TRBJ2-7; 12 bases line up with TRBD2. The CDR3 extends over 17 amino acids. V dropped 0 bases and J dropped 3; count of bases not matched to a gene: 7. Germline V CDR1 and CDR2: SGHRS, YFSETQ. CDR3 in amino acids: CASSLAQLAGGYYEQYF. The CDR3 coding sequence is TGCGCCAGCAGCTTGGCCCAACTAGCGGGAGGTTACTACGAGCAGTACTTC.

This clonotype turned up a few times. V and J are TRBV5-1 and TRBJ1-4; the D is unclear. The CDR3 is made up of 16 amino acids. Trimming shortened V by 4 bases and J by 0 bases, and 13 bases separated the two germline ends. CDR1 and CDR2 (germline): SGHRS, YFSETQ. The DNA for the CDR3 is TGCGCCAGCAGCACCGCCCCGGGCTCAACTAATGAAAAACTGTTTTTT. As protein: CASSTAPGSTNEKLFF.